A selection of T cell receptor beta chains follows, all from one sample in a study of cytomegalovirus exposure and HLA in healthy donors. Using immunoSEQ multiplex PCR, the repertoire was profiled, and TCRdb retains in-frame clones only, with some absent. Among some 290,000 clones, around 90% were seen once, and the ten largest hold approximately 0.9%. What was sequenced was PBMCs. The receptors were gathered from a man aged 30 to 39 in good health and CMV-seronegative. Both conserved end residues are part of each CDR3. D genes are given only for firm matches.

length	V	J	D	DNA	CDR3
15	TRBV5-4	TRBJ1-2	-	TGTGCCAGCAGCACGGAGACAGGTACGAACTATGGCTACACCTTC	CASSTETGTNYGYTF
16	TRBV7-2	TRBJ1-1	TRBD1	TGTGCCAGCAGCTGGGGGACAGGGAGGAAGAACACTGAAGCTTTCTTT	CASSWGTGRKNTEAFF
14	TRBV10-3	TRBJ2-1	TRBD1	TGTGCCATCAGTGAGGGGACAGGGACCCATGAGCAGTTCTTC	CAISEGTGTHEQFF
14	TRBV5-1	TRBJ2-1	-	TGCGCCAGCAGCGAGCGGAGCTCCTACAATGAGCAGTTCTTC	CASSERSSYNEQFF
15	TRBV4-1	TRBJ1-4	TRBD1	TGCGCCAGCAGCCTTTCGACAGGGGGGACTGAAAAACTGTTTTTT	CASSLSTGGTEKLFF
12	TRBV11-2	TRBJ2-1	TRBD2	TGTGCCAGCAGCCTGACTAGCGGGGGCTCCCTCTTC	CASSLTSGGSLF
16	TRBV4-3	TRBJ2-3	TRBD2	TGCGCCAGCAGCGTACTAGCGGGGGGGAGCACAGATACGCAGTATTTT	CASSVLAGGSTDTQYF
17	TRBV5-8	TRBJ1-4	-	TGTGCCAGCAGCTTGGACTGGGGGCGAATGGGGAGTGGAAAACTGTTTTTT	CASSLDWGRMGSGKLFF
14	TRBV4-1	TRBJ1-3	-	TGCGCCAGCAGCCAAAGAGGTTCTGGAAACACCATATATTTT	CASSQRGSGNTIYF
12	TRBV5-4	TRBJ1-2	-	TGTGCCAGCAGAGGGGCCTCCTATGGCTACACCTTC	CASRGASYGYTF